This TCR beta chain was found in a study of T cell changes during pregnancy in multiple sclerosis. Sequencing was performed with immunoSEQ multiplex PCR; in TCRdb, only in-frame clones are kept and a portion is missing. This sample carries roughly 52,000 clones, 90% to 95% of them seen once, and the ten largest clones take about 3%. CDR3 length: 16 amino acids. With V trimmed by 4 bases and J by 6 bases, 9 bases remained unmatched. The V gene's germline CDR1 is MRHNA and CDR2 SNTAGT. V usage is TRBV6-4 and J usage is TRBJ2-1; 10 nucleotides agree with TRBD1. This sequence was found in a female donor with multiple sclerosis, enrolled in a pregnancy study. This specimen was CD8+ T cells from peripheral blood mononuclear cells, taken in the third trimester of pregnancy. The DNA of the CDR3 is TGTGCCAGCAGTGCTACCCCGGGACAGGGGCCCAATGAGCAGTTCTTC. Its translation: CASSATPGQGPNEQFF.